Following are 17 T cell receptor beta chains from one sample sequenced in a study of T-cell reconstitution after alpha-beta-depleted transplantation in children. The TCRbeta library was prepared with unique molecular identifiers. TCRdb re-derived calls from the PCR reads in MiXCR, one entry per CDR3 protein. This sample has about 500,000 distinct CDR3 sequences, with about 31% found just once. The sequenced sample was PBMCs from the stem cell graft donor, obtained from the stem cell graft. The source of these receptors is a human donor who donated a stem cell graft to a child with aplastic anemia.

This clonotype occurred a few times. The chain links TRBV12-3 or TRBV12-4 to TRBJ1-1; the D gene is possibly TRBD1 (5 bases). Trimming removed 3 bases at V and 8 bases at J, with 16 bases between. CDR3 length: 14 residues. The CDR3 here is CASSFTGRGAEAFF. In DNA, the CDR3 is TGTGCCAGCAGTTTCACTGGTCGTGGGGCAGAAGCTTTCTTT.

The V gene is TRBV18, the J gene TRBJ2-2; no clear D gene. CDR3 size: 15 residues. From germline, CDR1 is KGHSH and CDR2 LQKENI. V was trimmed by 3 bases and J by 4 bases, leaving 12 bases between them. The CDR3 here is CASSPSATGTGELFF. In nucleotides, the CDR3 is TGTGCCAGCTCACCCTCGGCCACGGGCACCGGGGAGCTGTTTTTT.

This chain uses TRBV30 with TRBJ1-4; D not resolved. Per germline, CDR1 GTSNPN and CDR2 SVGIG (reference sequence). V was clipped by 2 bases and J by 5 bases, with 6 bases between them. This CDR3 is built from 12 residues. The CDR3 is CAWSHGNEKLFF. In nucleotides, the CDR3 is TGTGCCTGGAGTCACGGAAATGAAAAACTGTTTTTT.

This clonotype was counted a few times. CDR3 protein: CASSLAGSSGSIGSYNEQFF. The DNA for the CDR3 is TGTGCCAGCAGCTTAGCTGGGTCTAGCGGGAGTATAGGTTCCTACAATGAGCAGTTCTTC. This sequence joins TRBV7-2 and TRBJ2-1; TRBD2 aligns across 10 bases. Germline V gives CDR1 SGHTA, CDR2 FQGNSA. V shed 0 bases and J 1 base; nucleotides not matched to a gene: 12. This CDR3 region has 20 residues.

This clonotype showed up just a few times. This sequence joins TRBV29-1 and TRBJ2-1; TRBD2 agrees at 11 bases. The CDR3 contains 15 residues. The germline CDR1 and CDR2 sequences are SQVTM and ANQGSEA. Trimming cost V 4 bases and J 4 bases; bases outside gene matches: 6. The CDR3 reads CSVAGLAGGYNEQFF. CDR3 nucleotides: TGCAGCGTTGCGGGGTTAGCGGGAGGGTACAATGAGCAGTTCTTC.

CDR3 loop: CASSLTGSGPLFF. As DNA, the CDR3 is TGTGCCAGCAGTTTGACCGGGTCGGGGCCGCTGTTTTTT. The chain couples TRBV12-3 or TRBV12-4 to TRBJ2-2, with D perhaps given as TRBD1 or TRBD2 (5 bases each). The CDR3 has 13 amino acids. V lost 3 bases and J lost 13, with 15 bases in between.

The table lists this clonotype with a few counts. The chain has TRBV30 and TRBJ2-3; 8 bases are shared with TRBD2. The CDR3 extends over 14 amino acids. V lost 2 bases to trimming and J lost 6 bases; unmatched junction nucleotides: 7. Germline V lookup: CDR1 GTSNPN, CDR2 SVGIG (reference sequence). CDR3 DNA: TGTGCCTGGAGTTTCGGGGGGGCGTCGGATACGCAGTATTTT. It specifies CAWSFGGASDTQYF.

This clonotype was seen only a few times. The chain couples TRBV20-1 to TRBJ1-4; 7 bases align to TRBD1. V shed 1 base and J 1 base; nucleotides not matched to a gene: 6. CDR1 is DFQATT, CDR2 SNEGSKA, per germline (reference sequence). The CDR3 is made up of 16 amino acids. The CDR3 region is CSARGNRGVTNEKLFF. For the CDR3, the DNA is TGCAGTGCTAGAGGGAACAGGGGTGTAACTAATGAAAAACTGTTTTTT.

This rearrangement joins TRBV7-2 to TRBJ2-5; D remains ambiguous. CDR3 size: 14 residues. Germline values: CDR1 SGHTA, CDR2 FQGNSA. Trimming took off 5 bases at V and 2 bases at J, with 12 bases between the two ends. The CDR3 DNA reads as TGTGCCAGCAGCCCCAGCAGACTGCAAGAGACCCAGTACTTC. It codes for CASSPSRLQETQYF. Using reference TRBV7-2 and TRBJ2-5 for the parts outside the CDR3, the full variable domain is GAGVSQSPSNKVTEKGKDVELRCDPISGHTALYWYRQSLGQGLEFLIYFQGNSAPDKSGLPSDRFSAERTGGSVSTLTIQRTQQEDSAVYLCASSPSRLQETQYFGPGTRLLVL.

The sample holds a few counts of this clonotype. The V and J genes are TRBV7-2 and TRBJ2-3; 10 bases align to TRBD2. V trimming: 6 bases; J trimming: 4 bases; junction bases outside the gene matches: 10. The germline CDR1 and CDR2 sequences are SGHTA and FQGNSA. This CDR3 comprises 16 residues. CDR3 DNA: TGTGCCAGCAGTCCCGAGGGAGCGGGAGGGCCAGATACGCAGTATTTT. Protein sequence: CASSPEGAGGPDTQYF. The full variable domain, rest sourced from reference TRBV7-2 and TRBJ2-3, is GAGVSQSPSNKVTEKGKDVELRCDPISGHTALYWYRQSLGQGLEFLIYFQGNSAPDKSGLPSDRFSAERTGGSVSTLTIQRTQQEDSAVYLCASSPEGAGGPDTQYFGPGTRLTVL.

This clonotype has a handful of counts. V usage is TRBV6-5 and J usage is TRBJ2-7; 7 bases align to TRBD1. V lost 0 bases to trimming and J lost 6 bases; unmatched junction nucleotides: 2. The germline CDR1 and CDR2 sequences are MNHEY and SVGAGI. The CDR3 runs to 13 residues. The CDR3 bases are TGTGCCAGCAGTTACTCATCAGGGGGCGAGCAGTACGTC. The encoded protein is CASSYSSGGEQYV.

The genes are TRBV25-1 and TRBJ2-3, with 8 bases fitting TRBD2. This CDR3 spans 16 amino acids. V shed 4 bases, J shed 1 base, and the junction held 7 bases outside the gene matches. Looked up from germline, CDR1 is MGHDK and CDR2 is SYGVNS. The CDR3 DNA is TGTGCCAGCAGTGCATTAGGAGCGGGAGGCACAGATACGCAGTATTTT. This translates into CASSALGAGGTDTQYF.

This clonotype was seen more than once but under ten times. J is TRBJ1-5 and V is TRBV5-1; no clear D. Trimming took 0 bases from V and 0 from J, leaving 16 bases between them. Germline CDR1 and CDR2: SGHRS and YFSETQ. The CDR3 has 18 residues. The chain's CDR3 is CASSLGSPFGDSNQPQHF. The CDR3 region has the DNA TGCGCCAGCAGCTTGGGGTCTCCTTTTGGGGATAGCAATCAGCCCCAGCATTTT.

The chain is built from TRBV4-3 and TRBJ1-1; no firm D call. Germline values: CDR1 LGHNA, CDR2 YSLEER. The V and J ends lost 2 bases and 4 bases respectively, with 11 bases between them. The CDR3 runs to 14 residues. Here the CDR3 DNA reads TGCGCCAGCAGCCAAACTGGCGACGGCACTGAAGCTTTCTTT. Amino acid sequence: CASSQTGDGTEAFF.

The chain uses TRBV20-1 and TRBJ1-5; D unresolved. CDR3 length: 14 amino acids. The V end was cut by 5 bases, the J end by 3 bases, with 14 bases between. Germline V CDR1 and CDR2: DFQATT, SNEGSKA (reference sequence). The CDR3: CSAPVRSNNQPQHF. The CDR3 DNA reads TGCAGTGCTCCCGTACGGAGCAACAATCAGCCCCAGCATTTT.

A few counts support this clonotype. The rearrangement uses TRBV27 and TRBJ1-1; perhaps TRBD1 as D (5 bases). CDR1 MNHEY and CDR2 SMNVEV come from the germline V gene (reference sequence). The V end was cut by 2 bases, the J end by 4 bases, with 11 bases between. This CDR3 is 14 amino acids long. DNA for the CDR3: TGTGCCAGCAGTTTAGGGCGGGGGGGCACTGAAGCTTTCTTT. Translating it yields CASSLGRGGTEAFF.

The CDR3 loop reads CASSLVGGDPTYEQYF. The CDR3 DNA reads as TGTGCCAGCAGTTTAGTGGGAGGGGATCCTACCTACGAGCAGTACTTC. The chain recombines TRBV28 with TRBJ2-7, with 7 bases that match TRBD2. This CDR3 has 16 amino acids. The trim removed 2 bases at V and 2 bases at J, leaving 9 bases unmatched. Germline lookup yields CDR1 MDHEN and CDR2 SYDVKM.